This TCR beta chain was observed in a study of T cell changes during pregnancy in multiple sclerosis. Here immunoSEQ multiplex PCR was the method, and the copy in TCRdb shows in-frame clones only, minus some. The sample holds tens of thousands of clones, approximately 92% seen once. The source material was peripheral blood, sampled in the second trimester of pregnancy. This receptor was obtained from a female donor with multiple sclerosis, enrolled in a pregnancy study.

This CDR3 is CASSAGQEIDEKLFF. The DNA for the CDR3 is TGTGCCAGCAGCGCCGGACAGGAGATAGATGAAAAACTGTTTTTT. This sequence joins TRBV9 and TRBJ1-4, with 7 bases matching TRBD1. The V gene's germline CDR1 is SGDLS and CDR2 YYNGEE. V shed 3 bases and J 6 bases; nucleotides not matched to a gene: 8. This CDR3 region has 15 residues.